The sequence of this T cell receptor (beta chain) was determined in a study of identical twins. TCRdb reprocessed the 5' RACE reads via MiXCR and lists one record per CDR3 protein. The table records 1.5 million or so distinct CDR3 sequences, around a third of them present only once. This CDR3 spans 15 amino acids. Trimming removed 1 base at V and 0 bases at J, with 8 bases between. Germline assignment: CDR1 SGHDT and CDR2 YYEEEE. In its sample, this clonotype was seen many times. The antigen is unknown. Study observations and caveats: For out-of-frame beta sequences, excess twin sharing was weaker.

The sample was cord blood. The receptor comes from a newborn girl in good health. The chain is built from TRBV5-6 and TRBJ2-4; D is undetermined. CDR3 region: CASSLRVLAKNIQYF. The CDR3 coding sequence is TGTGCCAGCAGCTTGCGCGTTCTAGCCAAAAACATTCAGTACTTC.